These 32 T cell receptor beta chains share one sample of origin, sequenced in a study of blood T cell repertoires in COVID-19. Sequencing was performed with immunoSEQ multiplex PCR; in TCRdb, only in-frame clones are kept and a portion is missing. The profile shows about 220,000 clones, around 82% of them singletons. The specimen sequenced was PBMCs or T cells enriched from blood (not recorded which). The receptors here all came from a middle-aged woman who had been exposed to COVID-19.

The chain is built from TRBV19 and TRBJ1-3; weak D call: TRBD1 (6 bases). V lost 5 bases and J lost 3, with 17 bases in between. Germline V CDR1 and CDR2: LNHDA, SQIVND (reference sequence). There are 16 residues in the CDR3. CDR3 protein: CASSPGERGYGNTIYF. The CDR3 DNA is TGTGCCAGTAGTCCAGGGGAGAGGGGATATGGAAACACCATATATTTT.

V and J are TRBV6-2 or TRBV6-3 and TRBJ1-2, with 8 bases lining up with TRBD1. V was clipped by 0 bases and J by 7 bases; unmatched bases: 7. Germline V CDR1 and CDR2: MNHEY, SVGEGT. This CDR3 region has 15 residues. The CDR3 protein is CASSYSRIQGGGYTF. CDR3 DNA sequence: TGTGCCAGCAGTTACTCTCGAATACAGGGGGGTGGCTACACCTTC.

This sequence joins TRBV5-1 and TRBJ1-5; 8 nucleotides align to TRBD1. Looked up from germline, CDR1 is SGHRS and CDR2 is YFSETQ. The CDR3 spans 15 residues. With V trimmed by 7 bases and J by 0 bases, 6 bases remained unmatched. In nucleotides, the CDR3 is TGCGCCAGCCGCCTGACAGGGGATAGCAATCAGCCCCAGCATTTT. Its translation: CASRLTGDSNQPQHF.

This clone occurred a few times. The genes are TRBV28 and TRBJ1-5; D gene ambiguous. This CDR3 spans 13 amino acids. V was cut by 7 bases and J by 3 bases, with 10 bases left in between. Germline V gene lookup returns CDR1 MDHEN and CDR2 SYDVKM. Written as DNA, the CDR3 is TGTGCCAGCATCGGGAGCAACAATCAGCCCCAGCATTTT. It codes for CASIGSNNQPQHF.

The rearrangement joins TRBV28 to TRBJ1-1; weak D call: TRBD1 (5 bases). Germline CDR1 is MDHEN and CDR2 is SYDVKM. CDR3 length: 16 amino acids. Trimming pared 5 bases from V and 1 base from J, leaving 17 bases between. This CDR3 reads CASSTIAGRTNTEAFF. In nucleotides, the CDR3 is TGTGCCAGCAGTACTATTGCGGGACGGACGAACACTGAAGCTTTCTTT.

The chain carries TRBV28 and TRBJ1-4, with 9 bases fitting TRBD1. The germline CDR1 and CDR2 sequences are MDHEN and SYDVKM. There are 15 residues in the CDR3. Trimming at V came to 4 bases and at J to 7 bases, leaving 7 bases not matched to a gene. In DNA, the CDR3 is TGTGCCAGCAGTTCCCGGACAGGGGAGACTGAAAAACTGTTTTTT. Residues: CASSSRTGETEKLFF. Full variable domain (rest looked up from reference TRBV28 and TRBJ1-4): DVKVTQSSRYLVKRTGEKVFLECVQDMDHENMFWYRQDPGLGLRLIYFSYDVKMKEKGDIPEGYSVSREKKERFSLILESASTNQTSMYLCASSSRTGETEKLFFGSGTQLSVL.

The chain couples TRBV27 to TRBJ1-6, with D maybe TRBD1 (6 bases). Trimming took 7 bases from V and 10 from J, leaving 14 bases between them. This CDR3 region has 13 residues. The V gene's germline CDR1 is MNHEY and CDR2 SMNVEV (reference sequence). The CDR3 nucleotides read TGTGCCAGCACGGAGGGGGGGCGATCACCCCTCCACTTT. As protein: CASTEGGRSPLHF.

This chain connects TRBV5-6 to TRBJ2-1; perhaps TRBD1 as D (5 bases). Germline CDR1 and CDR2: SGHDT and YYEEEE. V lost 4 bases, J lost 4 bases, and 9 bases lay in between. CDR3 size: 13 residues. CDR3 sequence (DNA): TGTGCCAGCAGCCCTGGACATTACAATGAGCAGTTCTTC. Amino acids: CASSPGHYNEQFF.

The chain joins TRBV7-2 to TRBJ1-5; 7 bases line up with TRBD1. With 5 bases clipped from V and 7 bases from J, the junction kept 5 bases outside the gene matches. Looked up from germline, CDR1 is SGHTA and CDR2 is FQGNSA. The CDR3 contains 13 residues. CDR3 protein: CASSLGTDQPQHF. The CDR3, as DNA: TGTGCCAGCAGCCTCGGGACAGACCAGCCCCAGCATTTT.

The rearrangement joins TRBV7-9 to TRBJ2-1; TRBD1 matches 8 bases. This CDR3 contains 15 residues. Unmatched junction bases numbered 7, after V lost 1 base and J lost 8 bases. CDR1 is SEHNR, CDR2 FQNEAQ, per germline (reference sequence). The CDR3 loop reads CASSLVGQVIDEQFF. CDR3 in DNA: TGTGCCAGCAGCTTAGTGGGACAGGTGATCGATGAGCAGTTCTTC. Based on the CDR3 plus reference TRBV7-9 and TRBJ2-1, the full variable domain is DTGVSQNPRHKITKRGQNVTFRCDPISEHNRLYWYRQTLGQGPEFLTYFQNEAQLEKSRLLSDRFSAERPKGSFSTLEIQRTEQGDSAMYLCASSLVGQVIDEQFFGPGTRLTVL.

This clone was seen only a few times. The V call is TRBV5-1, the J call TRBJ1-1; D gene ambiguous. The CDR3 consists of 15 residues. Between the trimmed V and J ends, which lost 3 bases and 3 bases, there was a span of 15 bases. CDR1 SGHRS and CDR2 YFSETQ come from the germline V gene. The CDR3 DNA reads TGCGCCAGCAGCTCTCAGACAAGGATGGACACTGAAGCTTTCTTT. Its translation: CASSSQTRMDTEAFF.

This sequence joins TRBV5-1 and TRBJ2-7, with a possible D match to TRBD1 (6 bases). This CDR3 comprises 13 residues. Germline V gene lookup returns CDR1 SGHRS and CDR2 YFSETQ. V shed 4 bases and J shed 0 bases, with 8 bases lying between them. This CDR3 is CASSTDSSYEQYF. The DNA for the CDR3 is TGCGCCAGCAGCACGGACAGCTCCTACGAGCAGTACTTC. The whole variable domain, filled in from reference TRBV5-1 and TRBJ2-7, reads KAGVTQTPRYLIKTRGQQVTLSCSPISGHRSVSWYQQTPGQGLQFLFEYFSETQRNKGNFPGRFSGRQFSNSRSEMNVSTLELGDSALYLCASSTDSSYEQYFGPGTRLTVT.

This clone has just a few counts. The CDR3 is CASSPGTGSNQPQHF. Written as DNA, the CDR3 is TGTGCCAGCTCACCAGGGACAGGGAGCAATCAGCCCCAGCATTTT. The chain employs TRBV18 and TRBJ1-5, with 9 bases that match TRBD1. This CDR3 has 15 residues. Germline CDR1 reads KGHSH; CDR2 reads LQKENI. V dropped 2 bases and J dropped 1; count of bases not matched to a gene: 0.

This clone was picked up a small number of times. Other DNA sequences of this sample code for an identical CDR3. The chain combines TRBV11-2 with TRBJ2-2; 10 nucleotides align to TRBD1. The CDR3 length is 14 residues. With 5 bases clipped from V and 6 bases from J, the junction kept 3 bases outside the gene matches. The germline gives CDR1 SGHAT, CDR2 FQNNGV. The CDR3 DNA is TGTGCCAGCAGCCGACAGGGGGCGGCCGGGGAGCTGTTTTTT. It codes for CASSRQGAAGELFF.

This sequence joins TRBV5-5 and TRBJ2-2; 10 bases map to TRBD2. V was clipped by 7 bases and J by 6 bases; unmatched bases: 18. Germline-derived CDR1 and CDR2 are SGHKS and YYEKEE (reference sequence). The CDR3 consists of 18 residues. The CDR3 DNA is TGTGCCAGCCTGAGGGGGTTTGTGGGACTAGCGTCTTCCGGGGAGCTGTTTTTT. This sequence encodes CASLRGFVGLASSGELFF.

The rearrangement uses TRBV6-5 and TRBJ1-2; D remains ambiguous. V was trimmed by 0 bases and J by 4 bases, leaving 12 bases between them. CDR1 and CDR2 (germline): MNHEY, SVGAGI. The CDR3 sequence is 15 residues long. This CDR3 reads CASSYSPNSPYGYTF. Here the CDR3 DNA reads TGTGCCAGCAGTTACTCCCCCAACAGCCCCTATGGCTACACCTTC.

CDR3 protein: CATSGPGQGRGYTF. The CDR3 bases are TGTGCCACCAGTGGTCCGGGACAGGGCCGTGGCTACACCTTC. This chain uses TRBV24-1 with TRBJ1-2; 9 bases align to TRBD1. From germline, CDR1 is KGHDR and CDR2 SFDVKD. The CDR3 sequence is 14 residues long. V lost 5 bases and J lost 7; bases outside the gene matches: 7.

CDR3 sequence: CASGDRKATDTQYF. As DNA, the CDR3 is TGTGCCAGCGGGGACAGGAAGGCCACAGATACGCAGTATTTT. V gene TRBV9 combines with J gene TRBJ2-3; 8 bases align to TRBD1. V lost 7 bases to trimming and J lost 2 bases; unmatched junction nucleotides: 6. Germline assignment: CDR1 SGDLS and CDR2 YYNGEE. This CDR3 has 14 residues.

In the case of this clone: A junction boundary mismatches the germline segment, possibly from a read error. The chain combines TRBV18 with TRBJ1-4; 9 bases are shared with TRBD1. This CDR3 spans 14 amino acids. In germline, CDR1 is KGHSH, CDR2 LQKENI. The CDR3 spells CASSPQGAKEKLFF. The CDR3 nucleotides are TGTGCCAGCTCGCCACAGGGGGCGAAAGAAAAACTGTTTTTT.

V gene TRBV28 combines with J gene TRBJ1-3; D not certain. Trimming removed 7 bases from V and 3 bases from J, with 10 bases in between. Germline CDR1 is MDHEN and CDR2 is SYDVKM. The CDR3 contains 13 residues. CDR3 protein: CASTEGFGNTIYF. DNA of the CDR3: TGTGCCAGCACAGAGGGATTTGGAAACACCATATATTTT.

The chain carries TRBV7-8 and TRBJ1-5, with D maybe TRBD1 (6 bases). CDR1 is SGHVS and CDR2 is FQNEAQ in the germline V gene. The CDR3 contains 13 residues. Trimming removed 5 bases at V and 7 bases at J, with 12 bases between. As DNA, the CDR3 is TGTGCCAGCAGCCGAATGGGACACCAGCCCCAGCATTTT. Protein sequence: CASSRMGHQPQHF.

The CDR3 region is CASSLGQGTYEQYF. The CDR3 bases are TGTGCCAGCTCACTGGGACAGGGAACCTACGAGCAGTACTTC. The chain joins TRBV18 to TRBJ2-7; the match to TRBD1 covers 9 bases. Germline V lookup: CDR1 KGHSH, CDR2 LQKENI. With 4 bases clipped from V and 2 bases from J, the junction kept 3 bases outside the gene matches. There are 14 residues in the CDR3.

The chain is built from TRBV24-1 and TRBJ1-2; TRBD1 agrees at 7 bases. Germline CDR1 is KGHDR and CDR2 is SFDVKD. The ends lost 6 bases at V and 5 bases at J; junction bases unmatched: 5. This CDR3 has 13 amino acids. CDR3 in amino acids: CATSLGDRYGYTF. CDR3 DNA: TGTGCCACCAGTCTAGGGGACAGATATGGCTACACCTTC.

V gene TRBV5-6 combines with J gene TRBJ1-2; tentatively, D is TRBD1 (6 bases). The germline CDR1 and CDR2 sequences are SGHDT and YYEEEE. The length of the CDR3 is 13 residues. The germline V and J ends were trimmed by 0 bases and 6 bases, with 9 bases remaining between them. The CDR3 here is CASSLVSGDGYTF. The CDR3 nucleotides read TGTGCCAGCAGCTTGGTTTCAGGGGATGGCTACACCTTC. Complete variable domain (other parts from reference TRBV5-6 and TRBJ1-2): DAGVTQSPTHLIKTRGQQVTLRCSPKSGHDTVSWYQQALGQGPQFIFQYYEEEERQRGNFPDRFSGHQFPNYSSELNVNALLLGDSALYLCASSLVSGDGYTFGSGTRLTVV.

V is TRBV3-1 (or the pseudogene TRBV3-2) and J is TRBJ1-6, with D perhaps matching TRBD1 (5 bases). This CDR3 has 14 residues. Germline V gives CDR1 LGHDT, CDR2 YNNKEL (reference sequence). Trimming removed 7 bases at V and 7 bases at J, with 14 bases between. The CDR3 DNA reads TGTGCCAGCACCCCAGTCGGGGGGAATTCACCCCTCCACTTT. Amino acids: CASTPVGGNSPLHF.

The chain carries TRBV19 and TRBJ1-1; tentative D call: TRBD1 (6 bases). Trimming left V 1 base short and J 1 base short, with 10 bases between. Per the germline V gene, CDR1 is LNHDA and CDR2 is SQIVND (reference sequence). CDR3 size: 15 residues. The CDR3 loop reads CASSIGQGPNTEAFF. CDR3 bases: TGTGCCAGTAGTATAGGGCAGGGGCCGAACACTGAAGCTTTCTTT.

The V and J genes are TRBV7-2 and TRBJ2-6; possible D gene TRBD2, 5 bases. Germline V gives CDR1 SGHTA, CDR2 FQGNSA. This CDR3 contains 15 residues. V was pared by 4 bases and J by 2 bases, with 9 bases between. CDR3 region: CASSWGDAGANVLTF. The CDR3 DNA reads as TGTGCCAGCAGCTGGGGAGACGCTGGGGCCAACGTCCTGACTTTC.

CDR3 nucleotide sequence: TGTGCCAGCAGCATCGACAGGGTACCCTACGAGCAGTACTTC. Its protein product is CASSIDRVPYEQYF. The rearrangement links TRBV7-9 to TRBJ2-7, with 7 bases lining up with TRBD1. J was trimmed by 2 bases and V by 5 bases; bases with no gene match: 6. Germline CDR1 reads SEHNR; CDR2 reads FQNEAQ (reference sequence). This CDR3 is 14 amino acids long. Full variable domain (rest looked up from reference TRBV7-9 and TRBJ2-7): DTGVSQNPRHKITKRGQNVTFRCDPISEHNRLYWYRQTLGQGPEFLTYFQNEAQLEKSRLLSDRFSAERPKGSFSTLEIQRTEQGDSAMYLCASSIDRVPYEQYFGPGTRLTVT.

This chain uses TRBV14 with TRBJ2-7; perhaps TRBD2 as D (6 bases). CDR1 is SGHDN, CDR2 FVKESK, per germline. Between the trimmed V and J ends, which lost 2 bases and 4 bases, there was a span of 18 bases. The CDR3 runs to 16 residues. The CDR3 sequence: CASSQLSGRGLYEQYF. Here the CDR3 DNA reads TGTGCCAGCAGCCAACTTTCGGGGCGGGGATTATACGAGCAGTACTTC. Combining the CDR3 with reference TRBV14 and TRBJ2-7 gives the whole variable domain EAGVTQFPSHSVIEKGQTVTLRCDPISGHDNLYWYRRVMGKEIKFLLHFVKESKQDESGMPNNRFLAERTGGTYSTLKVQPAELEDSGVYFCASSQLSGRGLYEQYFGPGTRLTVT.

This rearrangement joins TRBV18 to TRBJ2-6; possibly TRBD2 for D (5 bases). Trimming pared 6 bases from V and 0 bases from J, leaving 18 bases between. The CDR3 is made up of 18 amino acids. Looked up from germline, CDR1 is KGHSH and CDR2 is LQKENI. CDR3 protein: CASSLMEAARSGANVLTF. CDR3 nucleotide sequence: TGTGCCAGCTCCCTAATGGAGGCAGCTCGCTCTGGGGCCAACGTCCTGACTTTC.

The chain carries TRBV27 and TRBJ1-1, with D tentatively TRBD1 (6 bases). V lost 5 bases, J lost 4 bases, and 20 bases lay in between. CDR1 is MNHEY and CDR2 is SMNVEV in the germline V gene (reference sequence). The CDR3 extends over 16 amino acids. This CDR3 is CASSPEPGGFLTEAFF. DNA for the CDR3: TGTGCCAGCAGTCCCGAGCCGGGGGGCTTCCTCACTGAAGCTTTCTTT.

J is TRBJ1-5 and V is TRBV14; D perhaps matches TRBD1 (5 bases). The CDR3 sequence is 14 residues long. Germline V CDR1 and CDR2: SGHDN, FVKESK. V was trimmed by 5 bases and J by 0 bases, leaving 8 bases between them. The CDR3 sequence is CASSSGGSNQPQHF. In DNA form, the CDR3 reads TGTGCCAGCAGCTCGGGGGGTAGCAATCAGCCCCAGCATTTT. The full variable domain, its missing parts supplied by reference TRBV14 and TRBJ1-5, is EAGVTQFPSHSVIEKGQTVTLRCDPISGHDNLYWYRRVMGKEIKFLLHFVKESKQDESGMPNNRFLAERTGGTYSTLKVQPAELEDSGVYFCASSSGGSNQPQHFGDGTRLSIL.